A few counts support the clone carrying this T cell receptor (beta chain). V was shortened by 3 bases and J by 0 bases, with 17 bases between the two germline ends. Germline V gives CDR1 SGHAT, CDR2 FQNNGV. This CDR3 comprises 17 residues. This entry belongs to a study of blood T cell repertoires in COVID-19. Study context: Sources were T cells, B-cell-depleted T cells, or PBMCs; the material itself was cDNA or gDNA.

As handled by the study authors: By means of reference gene primer amplification, nucleated cell counts were estimated. Assay: immunoSEQ multiplex PCR; the TCRdb copy retains only in-frame clones and omits some. V and J calls and clone size are those listed in that table; D and trimming were worked out from the DNA. The profile shows over 150,000 clones, 60% to 85% of them singletons. The material sequenced was peripheral blood. The chain is built from TRBV11-2 and TRBJ1-2; perhaps TRBD1 as D (6 bases). The sequence was obtained from a man between 70 and 80 years old with acute or convalescent COVID-19. Written as DNA, the CDR3 is TGTGCCAGCAGCTTCTTCGGGTTGGGGGCCACTAACTATGGCTACACCTTC. As protein: CASSFFGLGATNYGYTF.